Below are 10 T cell receptor beta chains sequenced from a single sample in a study of response to subunit inactivated influenza vaccine. One entry per CDR3 protein, called by TCRdb with MiXCR from the RT-PCR reads. The sample has more than 600,000 distinct CDR3 sequences; 18% are singletons. Sequencing was performed on PBMCs from blood, taken 5 days after vaccination. These TCRs come from a man aged 50 or older who received an inactivated influenza vaccine.

This clonotype was counted only a few times. The rearrangement links TRBV6-5 to TRBJ2-6; either TRBD1 or TRBD2 may fit D (5 bases each). Germline CDR1 MNHEY, CDR2 SVGAGI. Trimming took 2 bases from V and 3 from J, leaving 11 bases between them. CDR3 length equals 16 residues. The CDR3 loop is CASSYVLGVGANVLTF. CDR3 coding DNA: TGTGCCAGCAGTTACGTACTGGGGGTTGGGGCCAACGTCCTGACTTTC.

The chain employs TRBV12-3 or TRBV12-4 and TRBJ1-1; 11 bases fit TRBD1. J lost 5 bases, V lost 6 bases, and 8 bases had no gene match. CDR3 size: 15 residues. Written as DNA, the CDR3 is TGTGCCAGCAGCACGGGACAGGGGGTGTGGACTGAAGCTTTCTTT. The encoded protein is CASSTGQGVWTEAFF.

The chain links TRBV4-3 to TRBJ2-1; 7 positions agree with TRBD1. V gave up 3 bases and J gave up 7 bases; unmatched junction bases: 6. This CDR3 contains 14 residues. Looked up from germline, CDR1 is LGHNA and CDR2 is YSLEER. This chain's CDR3 is CASSQGQTWNEQFF. CDR3 DNA: TGCGCCAGCAGCCAGGGACAGACTTGGAATGAGCAGTTCTTC.

V gene TRBV12-3 or TRBV12-4 combines with J gene TRBJ2-7, with D possibly TRBD2 on 5 matching bases. The V gene lost 0 bases and the J gene lost 6 bases, with 12 bases spanning the gap. The CDR3 consists of 14 residues. CDR3 amino acids: CASSLARVGTEQYF. The CDR3 bases are TGTGCCAGCAGTTTAGCGCGGGTCGGAACCGAGCAGTACTTC.

Concerning this clonotype itself: A much more abundant neighbour one base away suggests this may be a read error. This CDR3 reads CASGQDRGLAGETQYF. The CDR3 bases are TGCGCCAGCGGCCAAGATAGGGGACTAGCGGGAGAGACCCAGTACTTC. The chain uses TRBV4-3 and TRBJ2-5, with 12 bases aligning to TRBD2. Germline CDR1 LGHNA, CDR2 YSLEER. The length of the CDR3 is 16 residues.

This clonotype was detected a few times. This chain connects TRBV28 to TRBJ2-1, with 11 bases fitting TRBD2. The V and J ends lost 3 bases and 9 bases, in that order; junction bases with no gene match: 7. Germline loops: CDR1 MDHEN, CDR2 SYDVKM. The CDR3 covers 15 residues. The CDR3 region has the DNA TGTGCCAGCAGTTTCTTGACTAGCGGGGTGCTTGAGCAGTTCTTC. It encodes CASSFLTSGVLEQFF.

J is TRBJ2-2 and V is TRBV5-1; 9 bases match TRBD1. This CDR3 is 17 amino acids long. V shed 4 bases and J 7 bases; nucleotides not matched to a gene: 14. Germline lookup yields CDR1 SGHRS and CDR2 YFSETQ. The CDR3: CASSPNLGDRVIGELFF. Written as DNA, the CDR3 is TGCGCCAGCAGCCCCAACTTAGGGGACAGGGTCATCGGGGAGCTGTTTTTT.

This clonotype was detected many times. At one end the junction does not follow the germline gene, possibly because of a read error. The chain is built from TRBV6-2 or TRBV6-3 and TRBJ2-7, with D unclear. The CDR3 loop spans 11 amino acids. From germline, CDR1 is MNHEY and CDR2 SVGEGT. The CDR3 region is CASSNSYEQYF. CDR3 in DNA: TGTGCCAGCAGTAACTCCTACGAGCAGTACTTC.

The chain joins TRBV15 to TRBJ2-1; 7 bases align to TRBD2. V shed 5 bases, J shed 1 base, and the junction held 2 bases outside the gene matches. There are 14 residues in the CDR3. Germline CDR1 LNHNV, CDR2 YYDKDF (reference sequence). CDR3 sequence (DNA): TGTGCCACCAGCGGAGCGGGATCCTACAATGAGCAGTTCTTC. Residues: CATSGAGSYNEQFF. Using reference TRBV15 and TRBJ2-1 for the parts outside the CDR3, the full variable domain is DAMVIQNPRYQVTQFGKPVTLSCSQTLNHNVMYWYQQKSSQAPKLLFHYYDKDFNNEADTPDNFQSRRPNTSFCFLDIRSPGLGDTAMYLCATSGAGSYNEQFFGPGTRLTVL.

This clonotype appeared many times. The chain uses TRBV20-1 and TRBJ1-6; no clear D gene. There are 15 residues in the CDR3. Between the trimmed V and J ends, which lost 4 bases and 4 bases, there was a span of 14 bases. Germline V lookup: CDR1 DFQATT, CDR2 SNEGSKA (reference sequence). CDR3 sequence: CSAIETRGYNSPLHF. DNA of the CDR3: TGCAGTGCTATAGAAACTAGAGGTTATAATTCACCCCTCCACTTT.